The clone carrying this TCR beta chain has only a few counts. Its cognate antigen is unknown. TCRdb itself ran the multiplex PCR reads through MiXCR, one entry per CDR3 protein. The data contain about 110,000 distinct CDR3 sequences, approximately 28% of them singletons. These data originate in a study of breast tumors, draining lymph nodes, adjacent tissues. Study-level points and caveats: Tumors had less TCR diversity than lymph nodes, more than nontumor tissue. That most tumor T cells come from lymph nodes remained unproven. Most tumor T cells seemingly derive from lymph node, then expand in tumor. Luminal-like breast cancer showed significantly greater tumor-nontumor repertoire similarity than basal-like breast cancer did.

Trimming left V 1 base short and J 3 bases short, with 9 bases between. The CDR3 covers 14 residues. CDR1 and CDR2 (germline): SEHNR, FQNEAQ (reference sequence). The lymph nodes were axillary draining lymph nodes from breast cancer patients. V is TRBV7-9 and J is TRBJ1-1; D ambiguous. The sample taken for sequencing was axillary lymph node tissue. The TCR comes from a female donor with breast cancer. Some clones in this sample may be carry-over from other donors' samples. CDR3 in amino acids: CASSLVGEHTEAFF. The CDR3 region has the DNA TGTGCCAGCAGCTTAGTCGGGGAACACACTGAAGCTTTCTTT.